Presented here are 29 T cell receptor beta chains from one specimen sequenced in a study of T-cell reconstitution after alpha-beta-depleted transplantation in children. This sample's TCRbeta library carried unique molecular identifier barcodes. One entry per CDR3 protein results from TCRdb running MiXCR on the PCR reads. The sample contains 45,000 to 70,000 distinct CDR3 sequences, approximately 46% of which appear only once. The sequencing here drew on PBMCs, mostly from graft donor cells, taken 360 days after TCRalphabeta/CD19-depleted stem cell transplant. These receptors were taken from a male patient under 18 who had a stem cell transplant for acute lymphoblastic leukemia, so the T cells may come from the graft donor.

This clonotype was observed a few times. This chain uses TRBV18 with TRBJ2-5; D is undetermined. Germline lookup yields CDR1 KGHSH and CDR2 LQKENI. V lost 5 bases to trimming and J lost 5 bases, with 9 bases between them. The CDR3 is 12 amino acids. The CDR3 nucleotides are TGTGCCAGCTCATCCGGCCTGGAGACCCAGTACTTC. Translation gives CASSSGLETQYF.

The chain carries TRBV7-3 and TRBJ2-1, with 12 bases that match TRBD2. The CDR3 has 14 amino acids. V lost 4 bases and J lost 5; bases outside the gene matches: 0. Germline-derived CDR1 and CDR2 are SGHTA and FQGTGA. The CDR3 loop reads CASSWTSGDNEQFF. The CDR3 DNA follows: TGTGCCAGCAGCTGGACTAGCGGGGACAATGAGCAGTTCTTC.

This sequence joins TRBV10-3 and TRBJ2-7; D is unclear. Trimming stripped 0 bases from V and 3 bases from J, with 9 bases between. From germline, CDR1 is ENHRY and CDR2 SYGVKD. The CDR3 has 14 amino acids. This CDR3 is CAISESPGFYEQYF. The DNA for the CDR3 is TGTGCCATCAGTGAGTCGCCAGGCTTCTACGAGCAGTACTTC.

The chain links TRBV20-1 to TRBJ2-1, with 12 bases identical to TRBD2. Germline loops: CDR1 DFQATT, CDR2 SNEGSKA (reference sequence). Trimming took 5 bases from V and 0 from J; bases not matched to a gene: 5. CDR3 length: 16 residues. The CDR3 DNA follows: TGCAGTGCTCCCCCGACTAGCGGGAGCTCCTACAATGAGCAGTTCTTC. This gives the protein CSAPPTSGSSYNEQFF.

The chain combines TRBV20-1 with TRBJ2-7; D possibly uses TRBD1 or TRBD2 (5 bases each). The ends were cut back, 0 bases at V and 1 base at J, with 10 bases in the middle. Germline CDR1 reads DFQATT; CDR2 reads SNEGSKA (reference sequence). There are 14 residues in the CDR3. CDR3 DNA sequence: TGCAGTGCTAGAGATCGGGACCGATCCTACGAGCAGTACTTC. The encoded protein is CSARDRDRSYEQYF.

The rearrangement uses TRBV2 and TRBJ2-2; D is perhaps TRBD1 (6 bases). The CDR3 extends over 14 amino acids. V gave up 6 bases and J gave up 5 bases, with 13 bases separating them. CDR1 and CDR2 from the germline V gene are SNHLY and FYNNEI. Here the CDR3 reads CASSRTQGTGELFF. The CDR3 nucleotides read TGTGCCAGCAGCCGAACCCAGGGGACCGGGGAGCTGTTTTTT.

The genes are TRBV20-1 and TRBJ2-1; D gene uncertain. Trimming took off 0 bases at V and 6 bases at J, with 18 bases between the two ends. The CDR3 is 16 residues long. Germline V CDR1 and CDR2: DFQATT, SNEGSKA (reference sequence). The CDR3 sequence is CSARDPGGTDANEQFF. CDR3 coding DNA: TGCAGTGCTAGAGATCCTGGCGGCACCGACGCCAATGAGCAGTTCTTC.

The V gene is TRBV20-1, the J gene TRBJ2-7; D gene unclear. There are 13 residues in the CDR3. Germline V gene sequence: CDR1 DFQATT, CDR2 SNEGSKA (reference sequence). V shed 0 bases and J shed 2 bases, with 8 bases lying between them. Written as DNA, the CDR3 is TGCAGTGCTAGAGAGCTGGGCGCCTACGAGCAGTACTTC. Protein product: CSARELGAYEQYF.

The V and J genes are TRBV7-9 and TRBJ2-4, with unresolved D. Germline V lookup: CDR1 SEHNR, CDR2 FQNEAQ (reference sequence). The CDR3 length is 17 residues. V was shortened by 5 bases and J by 6 bases, with 23 bases between the two germline ends. CDR3: CASSPPLWSGEANIQYF. CDR3 DNA sequence: TGTGCCAGCAGCCCCCCCCTCTGGTCCGGCGAAGCAAACATTCAGTACTTC.

This chain joins TRBV2 and TRBJ2-5; unclear D gene. V gave up 4 bases and J gave up 6 bases, with 9 bases separating them. This CDR3 contains 12 residues. Germline V gives CDR1 SNHLY, CDR2 FYNNEI. The CDR3 nucleotides read TGTGCCAGCAGTGTGCTGGGGAAGACCCAGTACTTC. Its translation: CASSVLGKTQYF.

This clonotype occurred a few times. J is TRBJ2-3 and V is TRBV10-1; 11 nucleotides line up with TRBD2. The J segment lost 3 bases and the V segment lost 0 bases, leaving 5 bases of the junction unmatched. CDR3 length: 17 residues. Germline V CDR1 and CDR2: WNHNN, SYGVQD (reference sequence). CDR3: CASSESVVAGGTDTQYF. The CDR3 DNA is TGCGCCAGCAGTGAGTCGGTGGTAGCGGGAGGGACAGATACGCAGTATTTT.

This clonotype was seen a few times. The CDR3 DNA is TGTGCCAGCAGCCCGGACAGTTACACTGAAGCTTTCTTT. It translates to CASSPDSYTEAFF. This chain links TRBV11-3 with TRBJ1-1; tentative D call: TRBD1 (6 bases). The CDR3 runs to 13 residues. Trimming stripped 5 bases from V and 3 bases from J, with 10 bases between. Germline values: CDR1 SGHNT, CDR2 YENEEA.

The rearrangement links TRBV2 to TRBJ1-5, with a possible D match to TRBD1 (5 bases). This CDR3 is 13 amino acids long. Between the trimmed V and J ends, which lost 7 bases and 1 base, there was a span of 8 bases. Germline CDR1 reads SNHLY; CDR2 reads FYNNEI. The CDR3 is CASKDTSNQPQHF. CDR3 nucleotides: TGTGCCAGCAAGGACACAAGCAATCAGCCCCAGCATTTT.

The V and J genes are TRBV12-3 or TRBV12-4 and TRBJ2-3; 9 bases align to TRBD2. V lost 6 bases and J lost 2; bases outside the gene matches: 12. The CDR3 runs to 17 residues. Written as DNA, the CDR3 is TGTGCCAGCAGAAGCCTTCTCGCGGGAGGGTACACAGATACGCAGTATTTT. Amino acids: CASRSLLAGGYTDTQYF.

In its sample, this clonotype was seen a few times. The V and J genes are TRBV14 and TRBJ2-7, with TRBD1 identical over 7 bases. The germline V gene has CDR1 SGHDN and CDR2 FVKESK. The trim removed 1 base at V and 5 bases at J, leaving 11 bases unmatched. This CDR3 spans 16 amino acids. This chain's CDR3 is CASSQVGRGRNHEQYF. The CDR3 coding sequence is TGTGCCAGCAGCCAAGTTGGAAGGGGGCGCAACCACGAGCAGTACTTC.

J is TRBJ1-1 and V is TRBV6-1; 10 nucleotides agree with TRBD1. The germline V gene has CDR1 MNHNS and CDR2 SASEGT. V lost 8 bases to trimming and J lost 1 base; unmatched junction nucleotides: 7. The CDR3 spans 15 residues. DNA of the CDR3: TGTGCCAGCCTCCGACAGGGGGCGACGAACACTGAAGCTTTCTTT. The encoded protein is CASLRQGATNTEAFF.

V and J are TRBV27 and TRBJ2-2; weak D call: TRBD1 (5 bases). Germline V gene sequence: CDR1 MNHEY, CDR2 SMNVEV (reference sequence). The CDR3 spans 15 residues. Trimming removed 2 bases at V and 4 bases at J, with 11 bases between. This CDR3 reads CASSLIGVVTGELFF. The DNA for the CDR3 is TGTGCCAGCAGTTTAATAGGGGTGGTCACCGGGGAGCTGTTTTTT.

This clonotype has more than one count but fewer than ten. The rearrangement joins TRBV5-5 to TRBJ2-7, with 9 nucleotides matching TRBD1. CDR3 length: 15 residues. Germline V gives CDR1 SGHKS, CDR2 YYEKEE (reference sequence). With V trimmed by 4 bases and J by 6 bases, 11 bases remained unmatched. The CDR3 spells CASSQQGARAAEQYF. Here the CDR3 DNA reads TGTGCCAGCAGCCAACAGGGGGCGCGAGCGGCCGAGCAGTACTTC.

In its sample, this clonotype was seen a few times. The CDR3 nucleotides are TGTGCCAGCAGCTCACGGACGGGTCCCAAAAACATTCAGTACTTC. Its protein product is CASSSRTGPKNIQYF. The rearrangement joins TRBV5-6 to TRBJ2-4; the D is unclear. This CDR3 spans 15 amino acids. Germline-derived CDR1 and CDR2 are SGHDT and YYEEEE. Trimming cost V 3 bases and J 2 bases, with 12 bases left between them.

V usage is TRBV5-1 and J usage is TRBJ2-1; D might be TRBD1 (6 bases). CDR1 SGHRS and CDR2 YFSETQ come from the germline V gene. Trimming pared 4 bases from V and 7 bases from J, leaving 12 bases between. The CDR3 spans 13 residues. CDR3 in DNA: TGCGCCAGCAGCCCACAGGGTTGGAATGAGCAGTTCTTC. Protein: CASSPQGWNEQFF.

The chain couples TRBV10-3 to TRBJ2-1, with 7 bases fitting TRBD2. The CDR3 has 15 amino acids. The germline gives CDR1 ENHRY, CDR2 SYGVKD. With 0 bases clipped from V and 5 bases from J, the junction kept 4 bases outside the gene matches. The CDR3 region is CAISESREADNEQFF. The CDR3 DNA is TGTGCCATCAGTGAGTCACGGGAGGCCGACAATGAGCAGTTCTTC.

The rearrangement uses TRBV29-1 and TRBJ2-2; TRBD2 might be the D (6 bases). Germline V gene sequence: CDR1 SQVTM, CDR2 ANQGSEA. Between the trimmed V and J ends, which lost 6 bases and 4 bases, there was a span of 12 bases. The CDR3 sequence is 13 residues long. CDR3 residues: CSVTLASTGELFF. CDR3 sequence (DNA): TGCAGCGTGACCCTAGCGTCCACCGGGGAGCTGTTTTTT.

This clonotype was seen a few times. The V call is TRBV20-1, the J call TRBJ1-2; D gene ambiguous. This CDR3 spans 13 amino acids. Trimming pared 6 bases from V and 6 bases from J, leaving 17 bases between. Germline V gene lookup returns CDR1 DFQATT and CDR2 SNEGSKA (reference sequence). CDR3 protein: CSAPPGSKDGYTF. The CDR3 DNA follows: TGCAGTGCCCCACCTGGGTCTAAGGATGGCTACACCTTC.

In this sample, this clonotype turned up once. The chain uses TRBV27 and TRBJ2-2; D gene unclear. V was trimmed by 3 bases and J by 2 bases, leaving 10 bases between them. Looked up from germline, CDR1 is MNHEY and CDR2 is SMNVEV (reference sequence). The length of the CDR3 is 15 residues. Here the CDR3 reads CASSFFPRNTGELFF. For the CDR3, the DNA is TGTGCCAGCAGTTTTTTCCCCAGAAACACCGGGGAGCTGTTTTTT.

V usage is TRBV5-1 and J usage is TRBJ1-1; the match to TRBD1 covers 7 bases. This CDR3 spans 16 amino acids. V lost 1 base and J lost 3; bases outside the gene matches: 9. Germline CDR1 reads SGHRS; CDR2 reads YFSETQ. CDR3 sequence: CASSLRGLGRDTEAFF. The CDR3 coding sequence is TGCGCCAGCAGCTTGAGGGGGCTAGGGCGGGACACTGAAGCTTTCTTT.

This clonotype showed up many times. V is TRBV12-3 or TRBV12-4 and J is TRBJ1-2, with D perhaps matching TRBD1 (5 bases). The CDR3 is made up of 12 amino acids. With 5 bases removed from V and 6 bases from J, the gap between germline ends came to 10 bases. The CDR3 sequence: CASSGDGDGYTF. CDR3 bases: TGTGCCAGCAGTGGGGACGGGGATGGCTACACCTTC.

This rearrangement joins TRBV12-3 or TRBV12-4 to TRBJ2-3; TRBD1 or TRBD2 may be the D gene (5 bases each). The CDR3 length is 14 residues. V lost 6 bases and J lost 3, with 13 bases in between. In nucleotides, the CDR3 is TGTGCCAGCAGCCGTGGGACGGCAACAGATACGCAGTATTTT. Translated, it gives CASSRGTATDTQYF.

This rearrangement joins TRBV20-1 to TRBJ2-7; the D gene could be TRBD1 or TRBD2 (5 bases each). The CDR3 is 13 residues long. Germline V gene lookup returns CDR1 DFQATT and CDR2 SNEGSKA (reference sequence). V was clipped by 0 bases and J by 3 bases, with 9 bases between them. The CDR3 region has the DNA TGCAGTGCTAGAGATGGTGGGGGCTACGAGCAGTACTTC. Its protein is CSARDGGGYEQYF.

This chain connects TRBV2 to TRBJ2-2; a possible D gene is TRBD1 (6 bases). V was shortened by 7 bases and J by 3 bases, with 12 bases between the two germline ends. The CDR3 is made up of 14 amino acids. CDR1 and CDR2 (germline): SNHLY, FYNNEI. DNA of the CDR3: TGTGCCAGCAAGGGCAGGGGATACACCGGGGAGCTGTTTTTT. Amino acid sequence: CASKGRGYTGELFF.